This entry is about one TCR beta chain. V was pared by 5 bases and J by 1 base, with 12 bases between. There are 14 residues in the CDR3. Germline lookup yields CDR1 MNHEY and CDR2 SVGAGI. Data came from immunoSEQ multiplex PCR; TCRdb stores just in-frame clones and leaves some out. The sample has more than 150,000 clones, over 90% seen once; the top ten hold around 1.9%. The sample originates from a study of T cell responses to AZD1222 COVID-19 vaccine. This sequence was found in an adult who received the AZD1222 COVID-19 vaccine. The specimen comprised peripheral blood, sampled 28 days after the second AZD1222 dose. This chain connects TRBV6-5 to TRBJ2-7, with D uncertain. As DNA, the CDR3 is TGTGCCAGCAGTAGGTCAGATTTTTCCTACGAGCAGTACTTC. This sequence encodes CASSRSDFSYEQYF.